A selection of T cell receptor beta chains follows, all from one sample in a study of blood T cell repertoires in COVID-19. Using immunoSEQ multiplex PCR, the repertoire was profiled, and TCRdb retains in-frame clones only, with some absent. The table lists around 250,000 clones, about 89% of them singletons. Sequenced sample: peripheral blood. The receptors stem from a man aged 35 to 55 with active or convalescent COVID-19. Each CDR3 is given with its conserved first and last residue. The order of the fields is clone size, J gene, D gene, V gene, CDR3 DNA, CDR3 protein. The D gene is left open where the match is weak. Rows give clone size only sometimes, using once, few, many, or a class for an expanded clone.

>-|TRBJ2-5|-|TRBV27
TGTGCCAGCAGTCTTGCAGGGGCTGAGACCCAGTACTTC
CASSLAGAETQYF
>-|TRBJ2-2|-|TRBV5-1
TGCGCCAGCAGCTTACCGGGAGACACCGGGGAGCTGTTTTTT
CASSLPGDTGELFF
>-|TRBJ2-7|TRBD2|TRBV7-2
TGTGCCAGCAGCTTCTTCTTCCGGGAGGCCTACGAGCAGTACTTC
CASSFFFREAYEQYF
>once|TRBJ1-4|-|TRBV7-2
TGTGCCAGCAGAGCTACGGGGTTTGGCAGCGAAAAACTGTTTTTT
CASRATGFGSEKLFF
>-|TRBJ1-6|TRBD1|TRBV5-4
TGTGCCAGCAGCTCGGGACAGATCTCACCCCTCCACTTT
CASSSGQISPLHF
>-|TRBJ2-7|TRBD1|TRBV5-1
TGCGCCAGCAGCTCTACCGGGACAGGGAAAGGCGAGCAGTACTTC
CASSSTGTGKGEQYF
>-|TRBJ1-1|-|TRBV2
TGTGCCAGCAGACGGGGGGCGGGAACAACTCTGAACACTGAAGCTTTCTTT
CASRRGAGTTLNTEAFF
>-|TRBJ2-2|TRBD2|TRBV6-1
TGTGCCAGCAGTGATACTCTAGCGGGGGGGCTAGTGACCGGGGAGCTGTTTTTT
CASSDTLAGGLVTGELFF
>-|TRBJ1-1|-|TRBV30
TGTGCCTGGCGTTTTCCAGGGTCGGTCGCTGAAGCTTTCTTT
CAWRFPGSVAEAFF
>-|TRBJ2-3|-|TRBV9
TGTGCCAGCAGCGACACCACAGATACGCAGTATTTT
CASSDTTDTQYF
>once|TRBJ2-1|TRBD2|TRBV9
TGTGCCAGCAGCATAGCGGGGGGAAGGCTCTACAATGAGCAGTTCTTC
CASSIAGGRLYNEQFF
>-|TRBJ2-7|-|TRBV21-1
TGTGCCAGCAGCAAAGCGCTGCTAGCGGGGACTTCCTACGAGCAGTACTTC
CASSKALLAGTSYEQYF
>-|TRBJ2-1|-|TRBV15
TGTGCCACCAGCAGAGAGCGGAGCTCCTACAATGAGCAGTTCTTC
CATSRERSSYNEQFF
>-|TRBJ1-2|-|TRBV25-1
TGTGCCAGCAGTGCCGGCGGGACCTTCGGAGGCTACACCTTC
CASSAGGTFGGYTF
>few|TRBJ2-5|TRBD1|TRBV27
TGTGCCAGCAGTTCGACAGGGGGCGGAGAGACCCAGTACTTC
CASSSTGGGETQYF
>-|TRBJ2-2|-|TRBV9
TGTGCCAGCAGCGTCCCGGGACTCCCTAACGCCGGGGAGCTGTTTTTT
CASSVPGLPNAGELFF
>few|TRBJ2-7|TRBD2|TRBV27
TGTGCCAGCAGTCCCACTAGCGGGATCTATTACGAGCAGTACTTC
CASSPTSGIYYEQYF
>-|TRBJ2-7|TRBD2|TRBV7-8
TGTGCCAGCACCGTCAAGCGGGAGAGCGAGCAGTACTTC
CASTVKRESEQYF
>-|TRBJ2-3|TRBD1|TRBV5-4
TGTGCCAGCAGCAGGGACGCGAGGACAGGGGGCGTAGATACGCAGTATTTT
CASSRDARTGGVDTQYF
>once|TRBJ1-3|-|TRBV29-1
TGCAGCGTTGGCCCGGACAGCTCTGGAAACACCATATATTTT
CSVGPDSSGNTIYF
>-|TRBJ2-5|-|TRBV19
TGTGCCAGTAGTAGTAAGCGTGGAGAGACCCAGTACTTC
CASSSKRGETQYF
>-|TRBJ1-5|-|TRBV5-8
TGTGCCAGCAGCTTGGGCGGGGATCACCAGCCCCAGCATTTT
CASSLGGDHQPQHF
>-|TRBJ1-2|-|TRBV12-5
TGTGCTAGTGGTGCTCACGCCCCGGGTACCTTC
CASGAHAPGTF
>-|TRBJ2-7|TRBD1|TRBV28
TGTGCCAGCAGTCTCCTCCGGGACAGGGGGCGTTTTATCTACGAGCAGTACTTC
CASSLLRDRGRFIYEQYF
>-|TRBJ1-6|-|TRBV28
TGTGCCAGCAGTCCCCCTACCTATAATTCACCCCTCCACTTT
CASSPPTYNSPLHF
>-|TRBJ1-6|TRBD1|TRBV19
TGTGCCAGTAAACTGGGACAGGGTCCGGATAATTCACCCCTCCACTTT
CASKLGQGPDNSPLHF
>-|TRBJ1-2|-|TRBV2
TGTGCCAGCAGGGGCTCGACAGAGCACTATGGCTACACCTTC
CASRGSTEHYGYTF
>once|TRBJ2-3|-|TRBV2
TGTGCCAGCAGTGAAGCTGGACTCGGCACAGATACGCAGTATTTT
CASSEAGLGTDTQYF
>-|TRBJ2-1|TRBD2|TRBV6-5
TGTGCCAGCAGTTGGGAAAGCGGGAGGGCGTACAATGAGCAGTTCTTC
CASSWESGRAYNEQFF
>-|TRBJ2-7|-|TRBV5-4
TGTGCCAGCAGCGCCGGGGTAACCGTCGGGTACGAGCAGTACTTC
CASSAGVTVGYEQYF
>-|TRBJ1-1|TRBD1|TRBV12-3/TRBV12-4
TGTGCCAGCAAAGGGACAGCGTTCAAAGCTTTCTTT
CASKGTAFKAFF
>-|TRBJ1-1|TRBD1|TRBV19
TGTGCCAGTAGTTCAGGGGGAATCACTGAAGCTTTCTTT
CASSSGGITEAFF
>once|TRBJ2-5|-|TRBV24-1
TGTGCCACCAGTGTATCGGAGGGAGAGACCCAGTACTTC
CATSVSEGETQYF
>-|TRBJ2-7|-|TRBV6-1
TGTGCCAGCAGTGAGTTTGGCACCTACGAGCAGTACTTC
CASSEFGTYEQYF
>-|TRBJ2-7|-|TRBV6-5
TGTGCCAGCGCCCGGGTTCGGACATCCGCCGAGCAGTACTTC
CASARVRTSAEQYF
>-|TRBJ2-1|-|TRBV6-5
TGTGCCAGCTCGAATTCTCAGGGCGGCAATGAGCAGTTCTTC
CASSNSQGGNEQFF
>-|TRBJ1-1|-|TRBV5-8
TGTGCCAGCAGCTTGTATTCGGTGAACACTGAAGCTTTCTTT
CASSLYSVNTEAFF
>once|TRBJ1-2|-|TRBV4-1
TGCGCCAGCAGCCGAGACGGTACCTATGGCTACACCTTC
CASSRDGTYGYTF
>few|TRBJ2-2|TRBD1|TRBV5-4
TGTGCCAGCAGCTTGACAGGGGACACCACCGGGGAGCTGTTTTTT
CASSLTGDTTGELFF
>-|TRBJ2-1|TRBD1|TRBV5-1
TGCGCCAGCAGCTACGTTGGGACAGCTAACAATGAGCAGTTCTTC
CASSYVGTANNEQFF
>-|TRBJ2-3|-|TRBV7-9
TGTGCCAGCAGCCCCGGAGGAAGGGTGTCAACAGATACGCAGTATTTT
CASSPGGRVSTDTQYF
>-|TRBJ2-1|TRBD1|TRBV29-1
TGCAGCGCGGACAGGGGCCGCTACAATGAGCAGTTCTTC
CSADRGRYNEQFF
>-|TRBJ2-7|TRBD1|TRBV7-8
TGTGCCAGCAGCCCCCGGACAGGGTTTTATTACGAGCAGTACTTC
CASSPRTGFYYEQYF
>-|TRBJ1-5|-|TRBV2
TGTGCCAGCAGTGATTGGACAGTCCCTCATCCGCCCCAGCATTTT
CASSDWTVPHPPQHF
>few|TRBJ1-5|-|TRBV19
TGTGCCAGTAGTATAAACGAGGGTTACTATAGCAATCAGCCCCAGCATTTT
CASSINEGYYSNQPQHF
>once|TRBJ1-4|TRBD1|TRBV6-5
TGTGCCAGCAGTTACGGGACAGTCCAGAATGAAAAACTGTTTTTT
CASSYGTVQNEKLFF
>-|TRBJ2-7|TRBD1|TRBV5-1
TGCGCCAGCAGCCTTGGGGACAGAGGCCACGAGCAGTACTTC
CASSLGDRGHEQYF
>-|TRBJ1-2|TRBD1|TRBV6-5
TGTGCCGGGGGGGACAGGGGCCTTGGCTACACCTTC
CAGGDRGLGYTF
>-|TRBJ2-1|TRBD1|TRBV5-6
TGTGCCAGCAGCCAGGACAGGGGATACGTCAATGAGCAGTTCTTC
CASSQDRGYVNEQFF
>-|TRBJ2-6|-|TRBV29-1
TGCAGCGTTGGGGCAGCCCGCTCTGGGGCCAACGTCCTGACTTTC
CSVGAARSGANVLTF
>-|TRBJ1-2|-|TRBV16
TGTGCCAGCAGCCGCTACAGGGATCCTATTCGAGGCTACACCTTC
CASSRYRDPIRGYTF
>-|TRBJ2-7|-|TRBV7-9
TGTGCCAGCAGCCAACAGGGTTGGGAGCAGTACTTC
CASSQQGWEQYF
>-|TRBJ1-1|-|TRBV6-5
TGTGCCAGCAGTTCTACATCAGGCATAAACACTGAAGCTTTCTTT
CASSSTSGINTEAFF
>few|TRBJ2-5|-|TRBV27
TGTGCCAGCAGTTTACCACAAGAGACCCAGTACTTC
CASSLPQETQYF
>-|TRBJ2-1|-|TRBV30
TGTGCCTGGAGTGTACTCGAATCCTCCTACAATGAGCAGTTCTTC
CAWSVLESSYNEQFF
>-|TRBJ2-7|-|TRBV5-1
TGCGCCAGCAGCTTTGATGTTAGCTCCTACGAGCAGTACTTC
CASSFDVSSYEQYF
>once|TRBJ2-2|TRBD1|TRBV12-5
TGTGCTAGTGGTTTGGTCTCAGGGGGCCACGGGGAGCTGTTTTTT
CASGLVSGGHGELFF
>-|TRBJ2-7|TRBD2|TRBV29-1
TGCAGCGTTGAGGGACTAGGCTACTACGAGCAGTACTTC
CSVEGLGYYEQYF
>-|TRBJ2-7|-|TRBV5-5
TGTGCCAGCAGCCCCTCCGTAACAGGGCGTTACGAGCAGTACTTC
CASSPSVTGRYEQYF